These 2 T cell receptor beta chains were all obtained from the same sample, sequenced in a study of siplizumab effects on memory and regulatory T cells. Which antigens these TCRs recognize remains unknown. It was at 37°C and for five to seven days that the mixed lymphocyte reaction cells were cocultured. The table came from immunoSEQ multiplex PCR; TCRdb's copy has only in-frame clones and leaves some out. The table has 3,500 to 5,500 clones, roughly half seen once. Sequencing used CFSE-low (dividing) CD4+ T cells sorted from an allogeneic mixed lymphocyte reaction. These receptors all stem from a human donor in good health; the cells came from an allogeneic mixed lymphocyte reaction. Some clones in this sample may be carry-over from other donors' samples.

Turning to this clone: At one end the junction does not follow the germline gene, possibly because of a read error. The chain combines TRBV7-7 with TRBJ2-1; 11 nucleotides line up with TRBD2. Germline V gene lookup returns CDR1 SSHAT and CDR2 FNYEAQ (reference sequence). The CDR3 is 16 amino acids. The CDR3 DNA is TGTGCTAGCAGCGAGGGAACTAGCGGGGGAAACAATGAGCAGTTCTTC. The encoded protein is CASSEGTSGGNNEQFF.

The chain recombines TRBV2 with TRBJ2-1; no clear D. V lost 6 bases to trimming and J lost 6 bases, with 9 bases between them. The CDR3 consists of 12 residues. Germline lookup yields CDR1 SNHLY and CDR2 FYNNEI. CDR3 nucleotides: TGTGCCAGCAGCGAAACGGGCAATGAGCAGTTCTTC. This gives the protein CASSETGNEQFF.